A single T cell receptor beta chain is shown here with its context. Its target is unknown. This specimen comes from a study of T-cell reconstitution after alpha-beta-depleted transplantation in children. A TCRbeta library incorporating unique molecular identifiers was prepared. TCRdb itself ran the PCR reads through MiXCR, one entry per CDR3 protein. The sample lists some 600,000 distinct CDR3 sequences, 10% to 15% seen once, with around 2.2% in the top ten. Regarding the study as a whole: T-cell numbers and diversity one year post-transplant derived largely from freshly generated T cells. Several hundred expanded graft clones reportedly supplied alpha-beta T cells about two months after transplant. Diversity of TCRbeta at day 60 was high in some patients, arising from surviving recipient T cells and thymic progenitors.

The receptor was isolated from a male patient under 18 who had a stem cell transplant for acute myeloid leukemia, so the T cells may come from the graft donor. Material: PBMCs, mostly from graft donor cells, obtained 360 days after TCRalphabeta/CD19-depleted stem cell transplant.

The CDR3 DNA reads TGCGCCAGCAGCCAAGATTTAGGACGGACGAACACCGGGGAGCTGTTTTTT. Translating it yields CASSQDLGRTNTGELFF. The chain combines TRBV4-3 with TRBJ2-2; D is unresolved. The germline gives CDR1 LGHNA, CDR2 YSLEER. CDR3 size: 17 residues. V was trimmed by 0 bases and J by 0 bases, leaving 11 bases between them.